A single sample is the source of the 24 T cell receptor beta chains below, sequenced in a study of Ad26.COV2.S vaccination and SARS-CoV-2 variants. Sequencing was performed with immunoSEQ multiplex PCR; in TCRdb, only in-frame clones are kept and a portion is missing. The sample lists around 350,000 clones, roughly 85% occurring once. Treatment reported: roughly 19 received Ad26.COV2.S at low or high dose, single or two shots; about 5 received placebo; per-sample allocation not given. Specimens were obtained on day 63 following the first vaccine or placebo injection. The sample in question was peripheral blood, obtained in a trial of Ad26.COV2.S vaccine versus placebo. These receptors all stem from a person aged 18-65 years who received the Ad26.COV2.S COVID-19 vaccine or a placebo.

Remarks on this clone: At the DNA level, this CDR3 is encoded by other sequences in the same sample as well. CDR3 DNA sequence: TGCGCCAGCAGCCAAGAACAGGGTGGCACCGGGGAGCTGTTTTTT. Its translation: CASSQEQGGTGELFF. The chain joins TRBV4-3 to TRBJ2-2; perhaps TRBD1 as D (6 bases). From germline, CDR1 is LGHNA and CDR2 YSLEER. V shed 0 bases and J shed 4 bases, with 9 bases lying between them. The CDR3 extends over 15 amino acids.

This clone appeared once. V is TRBV4-3 and J is TRBJ1-1; the D gene is possibly TRBD1 (6 bases). The CDR3 is 15 amino acids. V lost 4 bases to trimming and J lost 1 base, with 13 bases between them. Looked up from germline, CDR1 is LGHNA and CDR2 is YSLEER. The chain's CDR3 is CASSPLQGSNTEAFF. The CDR3 DNA is TGCGCCAGCAGCCCCTTACAGGGCTCGAACACTGAAGCTTTCTTT.

The chain carries TRBV5-1 and TRBJ2-7; possibly TRBD2 for D (5 bases). The CDR3 is 14 amino acids. Germline lookup yields CDR1 SGHRS and CDR2 YFSETQ. Trimming cost V 7 bases and J 1 base, with 15 bases left between them. Here the CDR3 reads CASYLEGGSYEQYF. CDR3 nucleotides: TGCGCCAGCTATCTAGAGGGTGGATCCTACGAGCAGTACTTC.

The chain recombines TRBV11-2 with TRBJ2-3; D tentatively reads TRBD1 or TRBD2 (5 bases each). This CDR3 is 13 amino acids long. The germline gives CDR1 SGHAT, CDR2 FQNNGV. Trimming removed 4 bases from V and 6 bases from J, with 11 bases in between. CDR3 amino acids: CASSYTRDDTQYF. CDR3 coding DNA: TGTGCCAGCAGCTACACTAGGGACGATACGCAGTATTTT.

This clone was found a few times. The chain combines TRBV5-6 with TRBJ2-7, with D possibly matching TRBD2 (6 bases). V was shortened by 4 bases and J by 4 bases, with 18 bases between the two germline ends. CDR1 is SGHDT, CDR2 YYEEEE, per germline. The CDR3 runs 15 residues. This chain's CDR3 is CASSTPREWAYEQYF. CDR3 nucleotides: TGTGCCAGCAGCACCCCACGGGAGTGGGCATACGAGCAGTACTTC.

This rearrangement joins TRBV7-2 to TRBJ2-3, with D possibly being TRBD2 (5 bases). Trimming shortened V by 5 bases and J by 6 bases, and 15 bases separated the two germline ends. The CDR3 is 14 amino acids. CDR1 is SGHTA and CDR2 is FQGNSA in the germline V gene. CDR3 protein: CASSQTLASDTQYF. Here the CDR3 DNA reads TGTGCCAGCAGCCAAACTCTAGCATCGGATACGCAGTATTTT.

This clone was found a few times. The J gene is TRBJ1-3, the V gene TRBV5-1; no reliable D call. V was pared by 0 bases and J by 3 bases, with 10 bases between. The CDR3 has 15 residues. Germline loops: CDR1 SGHRS, CDR2 YFSETQ. The chain's CDR3 is CASSLGGSRGNTIYF. The CDR3 nucleotides read TGCGCCAGCAGCTTGGGGGGAAGTCGTGGAAACACCATATATTTT.

The rearrangement joins TRBV5-5 to TRBJ2-5; D remains ambiguous. In germline, CDR1 is SGHKS, CDR2 YYEKEE (reference sequence). V lost 3 bases and J lost 4, with 10 bases in between. This CDR3 region has 13 residues. This CDR3 reads CASSYGSAETQYF. In nucleotides, the CDR3 is TGTGCCAGCAGCTACGGGTCGGCAGAGACCCAGTACTTC.

The V and J genes are TRBV4-1 and TRBJ1-2; D gene uncertain. CDR1 and CDR2 from the germline V gene are MGHRA and YSYEKL. The CDR3 length is 16 residues. Trimming pared 4 bases from V and 3 bases from J, leaving 18 bases between. This chain's CDR3 is CASSPSTGYVDYGYTF. In DNA, the CDR3 is TGCGCCAGCAGCCCTTCCACGGGTTACGTCGACTATGGCTACACCTTC.

The chain is built from TRBV7-9 and TRBJ1-6; D unclear. V was clipped by 3 bases and J by 7 bases, with 13 bases between them. Germline CDR1 SEHNR, CDR2 FQNEAQ (reference sequence). CDR3 length equals 15 residues. The CDR3 is CASSFLYSTNSPLHF. CDR3 nucleotides: TGTGCCAGCAGCTTCCTGTACAGCACAAATTCACCCCTCCACTTT.

Concerning this clone itself: The same CDR3 also results from other DNA sequences found in this sample. The chain combines TRBV27 with TRBJ1-1, with 7 bases identical to TRBD1. Per the germline V gene, CDR1 is MNHEY and CDR2 is SMNVEV (reference sequence). This CDR3 has 13 residues. J was trimmed by 4 bases and V by 5 bases; bases with no gene match: 4. DNA for the CDR3: TGTGCCAGCAGTGTGGCAGGGGGCACTGAAGCTTTCTTT. It yields the protein CASSVAGGTEAFF.

The chain has TRBV2 and TRBJ2-1; 10 bases map to TRBD2. Germline V CDR1 and CDR2: SNHLY, FYNNEI. The length of the CDR3 is 16 residues. V shed 6 bases, J shed 7 bases, and the junction held 12 bases outside the gene matches. The CDR3 region is CASSQSGRASENEQFF. Here the CDR3 DNA reads TGTGCCAGCAGCCAAAGCGGGAGGGCCAGTGAGAATGAGCAGTTCTTC.

The V gene is TRBV7-8, the J gene TRBJ2-3; 8 nucleotides line up with TRBD1. Per germline, CDR1 SGHVS and CDR2 FQNEAQ. V was pared by 5 bases and J by 4 bases, with 11 bases of the junction left unmatched. The CDR3 has 16 amino acids. Written as DNA, the CDR3 is TGTGCCAGCAGCCAGCCGGGCAGGGGGCTATCAGATACGCAGTATTTT. Protein sequence: CASSQPGRGLSDTQYF.

The chain links TRBV9 to TRBJ1-5; tentative D call: TRBD1 (5 bases). The germline V and J ends were trimmed by 4 bases and 7 bases, with 12 bases remaining between them. This CDR3 region has 13 residues. Germline V gives CDR1 SGDLS, CDR2 YYNGEE. The CDR3 coding sequence is TGTGCCAGCAGCCCGGGACTTACCCAGCCCCAGCATTTT. Protein product: CASSPGLTQPQHF. The full variable domain, with the rest looked up from reference TRBV9 and TRBJ1-5, is DSGVTQTPKHLITATGQRVTLRCSPRSGDLSVYWYQQSLDQGLQFLIQYYNGEERAKGNILERFSAQQFPDLHSELNLSSLELGDSALYFCASSPGLTQPQHFGDGTRLSIL.

The J gene is TRBJ2-3, the V gene TRBV9; TRBD1 agrees at 11 bases. The germline CDR1 and CDR2 sequences are SGDLS and YYNGEE. The CDR3 covers 13 residues. J gave up 6 bases and V 5 bases, and 2 bases lay outside the gene matches. In DNA, the CDR3 is TGTGCCAGCAGGGGACAGGGGGATGATACGCAGTATTTT. It yields the protein CASRGQGDDTQYF.

The chain employs TRBV7-2 and TRBJ2-5, with TRBD2 matching over 8 bases. V dropped 6 bases and J dropped 4; count of bases not matched to a gene: 13. The length of the CDR3 is 16 residues. From germline, CDR1 is SGHTA and CDR2 FQGNSA. CDR3 residues: CASSSQSGGRGETQYF. The DNA of the CDR3 is TGTGCCAGCAGTTCTCAAAGCGGGGGCAGGGGAGAGACCCAGTACTTC.

This chain uses TRBV4-3 with TRBJ2-3; perhaps TRBD1 as D (6 bases). CDR1 and CDR2 (germline): LGHNA, YSLEER. The ends were cut back, 1 base at V and 0 bases at J, with 11 bases in the middle. The CDR3 runs to 16 residues. This CDR3 reads CASSQGRTASTDTQYF. The CDR3 coding sequence is TGCGCCAGCAGCCAAGGGAGGACAGCTAGCACAGATACGCAGTATTTT.

The chain links TRBV6-2 or TRBV6-3 to TRBJ1-1, with D unresolved. Trimming stripped 0 bases from V and 0 bases from J, with 11 bases between. Germline V gene lookup returns CDR1 MNHEY and CDR2 SVGEGT. The CDR3 is 16 amino acids. CDR3 loop: CASSYSRVWVNTEAFF. The CDR3 region has the DNA TGTGCCAGCAGTTACTCGAGGGTTTGGGTGAACACTGAAGCTTTCTTT.

V usage is TRBV7-9 and J usage is TRBJ1-3; the match to TRBD1 covers 7 bases. J was trimmed by 5 bases and V by 6 bases; bases with no gene match: 13. Germline CDR1 reads SEHNR; CDR2 reads FQNEAQ (reference sequence). The CDR3 spans 16 residues. The CDR3 coding sequence is TGTGCCAGCAGATACACCGGGACAGCAGGCAGAAACACCATATATTTT. Protein product: CASRYTGTAGRNTIYF. Complete variable domain (other parts from reference TRBV7-9 and TRBJ1-3): DTGVSQNPRHKITKRGQNVTFRCDPISEHNRLYWYRQTLGQGPEFLTYFQNEAQLEKSRLLSDRFSAERPKGSFSTLEIQRTEQGDSAMYLCASRYTGTAGRNTIYFGEGSWLTVV.

This clone was seen once. The junction and the germline gene differ at one end; a read error may be behind it. This sequence joins TRBV7-7 and TRBJ1-1; the D is unclear. The CDR3 spans 13 residues. CDR1 is SSHAT, CDR2 FNYEAQ, per germline (reference sequence). CDR3 region: CASSLGSNTEAFF. CDR3 sequence (DNA): TGTGCTAGCAGCTTAGGGTCGAACACTGAAGCTTTCTTT.

CDR3 nucleotides: TGTGCCAGTAGCCCTAATGCCGGGACAGGGTCCTACGAGCAGTACTTC. This gives the protein CASSPNAGTGSYEQYF. V is TRBV19 and J is TRBJ2-7; 9 positions agree with TRBD1. Germline CDR1 is LNHDA and CDR2 is SQIVND (reference sequence). The CDR3 has 16 amino acids. V shed 6 bases, J shed 1 base, and the junction held 10 bases outside the gene matches.

The chain employs TRBV4-1 and TRBJ1-5; D is possibly TRBD1 (5 bases). Germline values: CDR1 MGHRA, CDR2 YSYEKL. V was clipped by 4 bases and J by 6 bases, with 10 bases between them. CDR3 length: 13 residues. The CDR3 here is CASSPREGQPQHF. Here the CDR3 DNA reads TGCGCCAGCAGCCCCAGGGAGGGTCAGCCCCAGCATTTT.

V is TRBV5-1 and J is TRBJ2-6; D uncertain. CDR1 and CDR2 from the germline V gene are SGHRS and YFSETQ. V lost 9 bases to trimming and J lost 3 bases, with 10 bases between them. There are 13 residues in the CDR3. The CDR3 loop reads CATAPGGANVLTF. DNA of the CDR3: TGCGCCACCGCCCCTGGTGGGGCCAACGTCCTGACTTTC.

This clone has more than one count but fewer than ten. The same CDR3 arises from other DNA sequences in this sample as well. The chain is built from TRBV6-5 and TRBJ1-5; 9 bases are a match to TRBD1. J lost 5 bases, V lost 0 bases, and 2 bases had no gene match. Germline V CDR1 and CDR2: MNHEY, SVGAGI. The CDR3 is made up of 15 amino acids. The CDR3 DNA reads TGTGCCAGCAGTTACTCGGGACAGGGACATCAGCCCCAGCATTTT. It yields the protein CASSYSGQGHQPQHF.